This TCR beta chain was sequenced during a study of control samples from healthy donors and cancer patients. Trimming cost V 3 bases and J 4 bases; bases outside gene matches: 7. Per germline, CDR1 SGHDT and CDR2 YYEEEE. This CDR3 comprises 16 residues. The assay was immunoSEQ multiplex PCR, and TCRdb's table has in-frame clones only and misses some. This table has 95,000 to 150,000 clones, just over 90% appearing once. The TCR originated in a woman aged 18-30 years in good health. The specimen sequenced was blood. The V call is TRBV5-6, the J call TRBJ2-3; TRBD2 aligns across 11 bases. CDR3 protein: CASSSLLAGGADTQYF. The CDR3 DNA reads TGTGCCAGCAGCTCCCTCCTAGCGGGGGGTGCAGATACGCAGTATTTT.